This T cell receptor (beta chain) emerged from a study of blood T cell repertoires in COVID-19. This CDR3 is 14 amino acids long. The V gene's germline CDR1 is DFQATT and CDR2 SNEGSKA (reference sequence). V gave up 3 bases and J gave up 4 bases, with 16 bases separating them. Per the authors' pipeline: Quantification of nucleated cells was approximated via reference gene primer amplification. Profiled with immunoSEQ multiplex PCR; TCRdb holds only in-frame clones, not every one. For V, J and clone size, that table is used; D and trimming come from the DNA. Of 150,000 to 200,000 clones detected, roughly 87% appear once; the ten largest clones hold 9.5% to 11%.

The rearrangement joins TRBV20-1 to TRBJ2-7; D may be TRBD2 (5 bases). The TCR was taken from a man aged 50 to 59 who had recovered from COVID-19. Sequencing was performed on PBMCs or T cells enriched from blood (not recorded which). CDR3 coding DNA: TGCAGTGCTAGTTCTGAGGGTTTCGGTTACGAGCAGTACTTC. Translated: CSASSEGFGYEQYF.